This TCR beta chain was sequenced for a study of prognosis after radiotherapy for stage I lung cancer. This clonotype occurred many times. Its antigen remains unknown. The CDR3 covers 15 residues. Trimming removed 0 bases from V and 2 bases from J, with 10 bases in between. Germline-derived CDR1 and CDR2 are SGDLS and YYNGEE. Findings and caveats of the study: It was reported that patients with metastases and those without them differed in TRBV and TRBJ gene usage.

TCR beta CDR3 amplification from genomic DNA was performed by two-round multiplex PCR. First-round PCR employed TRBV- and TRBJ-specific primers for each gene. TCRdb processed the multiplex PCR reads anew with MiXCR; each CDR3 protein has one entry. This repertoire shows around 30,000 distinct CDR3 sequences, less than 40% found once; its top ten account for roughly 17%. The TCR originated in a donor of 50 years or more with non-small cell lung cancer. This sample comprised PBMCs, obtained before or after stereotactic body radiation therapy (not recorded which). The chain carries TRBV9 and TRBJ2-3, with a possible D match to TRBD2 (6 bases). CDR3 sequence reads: CASSVGAGITDTQYF. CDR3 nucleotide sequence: TGTGCCAGCAGCGTAGGTGCGGGAATCACAGATACGCAGTATTTT.